Presented here are 10 T cell receptor beta chains from one specimen sequenced in a study of blood T cell repertoires in COVID-19. Some clones are missing from TCRdb's copy, which holds only in-frame ones; the method was immunoSEQ multiplex PCR. The top ten hold 17% of the sample, which has about 180,000 clones, around 73% seen once. Sequenced material: PBMCs or T cells enriched from blood (not recorded which). The receptors stem from a woman in her forties or fifties who had recovered from COVID-19.

This chain joins TRBV4-2 and TRBJ2-3, with TRBD2 matching 11 bases. CDR1 and CDR2 (germline): LGHNA, YNFKEQ. There are 17 residues in the CDR3. The V segment lost 3 bases and the J segment 0 bases; nucleotides outside the gene matches: 5. The CDR3 protein is CASSQDWTSGSTDTQYF. The CDR3 coding sequence is TGTGCCAGCAGCCAGGACTGGACTAGCGGGAGCACAGATACGCAGTATTTT.

This clone showed up just a few times. The V and J genes are TRBV7-9 and TRBJ1-3, with 7 bases lining up with TRBD1. The germline V gene encodes CDR1 SEHNR and CDR2 FQNEAQ (reference sequence). J lost 0 bases, V lost 3 bases, and 2 bases had no gene match. There are 15 residues in the CDR3. The CDR3 DNA is TGTGCCAGCAGCTTGGACAGGCTCTCTGGAAACACCATATATTTT. Amino acids: CASSLDRLSGNTIYF.

This chain uses TRBV10-1 with TRBJ1-2, with no clear D. The germline V and J ends were trimmed by 6 bases and 3 bases, with 11 bases remaining between them. Germline V gene data show CDR1 as WNHNN and CDR2 as SYGVQD (reference sequence). This CDR3 spans 13 amino acids. The CDR3 loop is CASSPGVDYGYTF. DNA of the CDR3: TGCGCCAGCAGCCCCGGGGTCGACTATGGCTACACCTTC.

This sequence joins TRBV11-2 and TRBJ2-3; a weak D match, TRBD1 (5 bases). The CDR3 has 15 residues. Trimming pared 2 bases from V and 2 bases from J, leaving 11 bases between. CDR1 and CDR2 (germline): SGHAT, FQNNGV. The CDR3 bases are TGTGCCAGCAGCTTATTCGGACAACTCACAGATACGCAGTATTTT. Translating gives CASSLFGQLTDTQYF.

The chain uses TRBV19 and TRBJ1-5, with TRBD1 as a possible D gene (6 bases). Germline-derived CDR1 and CDR2 are LNHDA and SQIVND (reference sequence). V lost 7 bases and J lost 0, with 13 bases in between. The CDR3 is 15 amino acids. CDR3 DNA: TGTGCCAGTAAAGACAGGACCTATAGCAATCAGCCCCAGCATTTT. Its protein is CASKDRTYSNQPQHF.

This chain links TRBV30 with TRBJ1-4, with a weak D call TRBD1 (6 bases). The CDR3 runs to 16 residues. Germline CDR1 and CDR2: GTSNPN and SVGIG (reference sequence). Trimming left V 2 bases short and J 0 bases short, with 13 bases between. The CDR3 sequence: CAWSSHRVSTNEKLFF. The CDR3 DNA reads TGTGCCTGGAGTAGTCACAGGGTTTCAACTAATGAAAAACTGTTTTTT.

The V call is TRBV5-1, the J call TRBJ2-2; unclear D gene. CDR3 length: 13 amino acids. The V gene's germline CDR1 is SGHRS and CDR2 YFSETQ. V was cut by 3 bases and J by 5 bases, with 8 bases left in between. In DNA, the CDR3 is TGCGCCAGCAGCTCTACCCGTACCGGGGAGCTGTTTTTT. It translates to CASSSTRTGELFF.

This clone occurred a few times. The chain carries TRBV15 and TRBJ2-1, with 15 bases identical to TRBD2. Trimming cost V 4 bases and J 3 bases; bases outside gene matches: 10. The CDR3 has 19 residues. Germline V gene data show CDR1 as LNHNV and CDR2 as YYDKDF (reference sequence). The CDR3 region is CATSTDPGTSGRIYNEQFF. CDR3 nucleotide sequence: TGTGCCACCAGCACTGATCCCGGGACTAGCGGGAGGATCTACAATGAGCAGTTCTTC.

The rearrangement uses TRBV27 and TRBJ2-5; 7 bases line up with TRBD1. The trim removed 6 bases at V and 13 bases at J, leaving 17 bases unmatched. The length of the CDR3 is 14 residues. CDR1 is MNHEY and CDR2 is SMNVEV in the germline V gene (reference sequence). The CDR3 nucleotides are TGTGCCAGCAGCACAGGGGTCGGGACCCTGCAGCCGTACTTC. Translation gives CASSTGVGTLQPYF.

The chain has TRBV19 and TRBJ2-2; 8 bases are a match to TRBD1. This CDR3 region has 17 residues. From germline, CDR1 is LNHDA and CDR2 SQIVND (reference sequence). With 0 bases clipped from V and 6 bases from J, the junction kept 9 bases outside the gene matches. The CDR3 DNA sequence: TGTGCCAGTAGTATAGAGATAGACAGGGGATTATCCGGGGAGCTGTTTTTT. Translation: CASSIEIDRGLSGELFF.